The T cell receptor beta chain under discussion was sequenced for a study of cytomegalovirus exposure and HLA in healthy donors. Study outcomes and limitations: CMV antigen specificity was confirmed in vitro for a few CMV-associated chains.

CDR3 size: 14 residues. CDR1 and CDR2 (germline): SGDLS, YYNGEE. The ends lost 3 bases at V and 4 bases at J; junction bases unmatched: 4. Turning to this clone: Its antigen remains unidentified.

Data came from immunoSEQ multiplex PCR; TCRdb stores just in-frame clones and leaves some out. The sample lists roughly 220,000 clones; approximately 80% were seen once. The chain carries TRBV9 and TRBJ2-3; the match to TRBD2 covers 8 bases. The TCR was taken from a woman younger than 45 in good health and CMV-seropositive. The sample was PBMCs. CDR3 DNA: TGTGCCAGCAGCGGTAGCGGGATCTCAGATACGCAGTATTTT. This encodes CASSGSGISDTQYF.